The T cell receptor (beta chain) under discussion was sequenced for a study of T cells in Graves' hyperthyroidism and ophthalmopathy. As regards this clonotype: The antigen remains undetermined.

RNA transcripts served as the template for amplifying TCR beta CDR3 regions. A set of HTBI primers served as the primers for a first-round RT-PCR of the TCR CDR3. Each CDR3 protein gets one entry after TCRdb re-called the multiplex PCR reads with MiXCR. The data hold about 350,000 distinct CDR3 sequences, with roughly 14% observed a single time. Diagnoses used clinical symptoms, serum thyroxine and TRAb, thyroid ultrasound and orbital computed tomography. The study's findings and limits: Most expanded thyroid clonotypes above 0.001 recurred in blood.

This TCR was recovered from a woman in her 30s with Graves' hyperthyroidism. The sample comprised blood.

The DNA of the CDR3 is TGTGCCAGCAAGATCCACAGCTACGAGCAGTACTTC. Translation: CASKIHSYEQYF. V is TRBV2 and J is TRBJ2-7; D unclear. Trimming pared 7 bases from V and 3 bases from J, leaving 10 bases between. The CDR3 loop spans 12 amino acids. Germline CDR1 reads SNHLY; CDR2 reads FYNNEI. The whole variable domain, filled in from reference TRBV2 and TRBJ2-7, reads EPEVTQTPSHQVTQMGQEVILRCVPISNHLYFYWYRQILGQKVEFLVSFYNNEISEKSEIFDDQFSVERPDGSNFTLKIRSTKLEDSAMYFCASKIHSYEQYFGPGTRLTVT.